The 16 T cell receptor beta chains in this list originate from one sample, sequenced in a study of cytomegalovirus exposure and HLA in healthy donors. Primers included in the PCR were 60 Vbeta and 13 Jbeta primers. The protocol was immunoSEQ multiplex PCR, while the TCRdb copy is restricted to in-frame clones and leaves out a portion. This sample carries about 160,000 clones, around nine tenths of them seen once, and the ten largest clones take roughly 2%. Sequencing input: PBMCs. The receptors originated from a woman aged 18-30 years in good health and CMV-seronegative.

The rearrangement joins TRBV19 to TRBJ1-3; D gene uncertain. Deletions cut 6 bases from V and 8 bases from J, with 8 bases between. This CDR3 is 11 amino acids long. Germline CDR1 reads LNHDA; CDR2 reads SQIVND (reference sequence). The CDR3 loop is CASSVEYTIYF. CDR3 nucleotide sequence: TGTGCCAGTAGCGTGGAGTACACCATATATTTT.

The gene calls are TRBV10-3 and TRBJ1-5, with D possibly matching TRBD1 (5 bases). CDR1 ENHRY and CDR2 SYGVKD come from the germline V gene. The length of the CDR3 is 16 residues. V shed 2 bases and J shed 3 bases, with 14 bases lying between them. The CDR3 here is CAISEDWGLNNQPQHF. The CDR3 DNA follows: TGTGCCATCAGTGAGGACTGGGGCCTTAACAATCAGCCCCAGCATTTT.

This clone is a singleton in its sample. This chain connects TRBV30 to TRBJ2-1; the D gene is possibly TRBD2 (6 bases). Per the germline V gene, CDR1 is GTSNPN and CDR2 is SVGIG (reference sequence). The CDR3 sequence is 14 residues long. Trimming removed 2 bases from V and 10 bases from J, with 18 bases in between. CDR3 in DNA: TGTGCCTGGAGTCAAGTCGGCGGGGTGCGAGAGCAGTTCTTC. Amino acid sequence: CAWSQVGGVREQFF.

The chain carries TRBV11-2 and TRBJ1-5, with a tentative D call TRBD1 (6 bases). CDR3 length: 16 amino acids. CDR1 is SGHAT and CDR2 is FQNNGV in the germline V gene. Trimming pared 1 base from V and 3 bases from J, leaving 13 bases between. CDR3: CASSLGGGGVNQPQHF. The CDR3 bases are TGTGCCAGCAGCTTAGGAGGGGGTGGAGTCAATCAGCCCCAGCATTTT.

The gene calls are TRBV5-1 and TRBJ2-3; tentative D call: TRBD2 (5 bases). The CDR3 loop spans 15 amino acids. CDR1 and CDR2 (germline): SGHRS, YFSETQ. The V gene lost 0 bases and the J gene lost 2 bases, with 10 bases spanning the gap. DNA for the CDR3: TGCGCCAGCAGCTTGGGATCCGGGGACACAGATACGCAGTATTTT. Translation: CASSLGSGDTDTQYF. The full variable domain, completed using reference TRBV5-1 and TRBJ2-3, is KAGVTQTPRYLIKTRGQQVTLSCSPISGHRSVSWYQQTPGQGLQFLFEYFSETQRNKGNFPGRFSGRQFSNSRSEMNVSTLELGDSALYLCASSLGSGDTDTQYFGPGTRLTVL.

This clone was detected a few times. The V and J genes are TRBV7-8 and TRBJ1-1; tentatively, D is TRBD1 (5 bases). This CDR3 contains 17 residues. Trimming took off 4 bases at V and 2 bases at J, with 20 bases between the two ends. Germline V gene data show CDR1 as SGHVS and CDR2 as FQNEAQ. The CDR3: CASSYPGGGTRNTEAFF. CDR3 sequence (DNA): TGTGCCAGCAGCTATCCGGGGGGGGGTACAAGAAACACTGAAGCTTTCTTT.

This clone occurred a few times. This rearrangement joins TRBV7-2 to TRBJ2-2, with D tentatively TRBD2 (6 bases). The germline V gene has CDR1 SGHTA and CDR2 FQGNSA. V was trimmed by 7 bases and J by 5 bases, leaving 17 bases between them. CDR3 size: 15 residues. For the CDR3, the DNA is TGTGCCAGCATCATAACTAGCCGTAAGACCGGGGAGCTGTTTTTT. This translates into CASIITSRKTGELFF.

This clone appeared a single time. Compared with germline, one end of the junction differs, possibly owing to a read error. This chain connects TRBV2 to TRBJ1-1, with 9 bases aligning to TRBD1. This CDR3 region has 15 residues. Germline lookup yields CDR1 SNHLY and CDR2 FYNNEI. The CDR3 sequence is CANSSRGQGNTEAFF. DNA for the CDR3: TGTGCCAACAGTTCGCGGGGACAGGGAAACACTGAAGCTTTCTTT.

The V and J genes are TRBV6-5 and TRBJ2-7; 10 bases agree with TRBD2. The V gene end was trimmed by 7 bases and the J gene end by 4 bases; junction bases not matched to a gene: 10. Germline V gene data show CDR1 as MNHEY and CDR2 as SVGAGI. The CDR3 consists of 15 residues. The CDR3 sequence: CASTRSSGSRYEQYF. Written as DNA, the CDR3 is TGTGCCAGCACCCGATCTAGCGGGAGTCGGTACGAGCAGTACTTC.

The chain employs TRBV11-1 and TRBJ1-3; TRBD1 aligns across 7 bases. This CDR3 has 13 amino acids. The J segment lost 6 bases and the V segment lost 5 bases, leaving 4 bases of the junction unmatched. Looked up from germline, CDR1 is SGHAT and CDR2 is FQDESV (reference sequence). CDR3 amino acids: CASSRGQPNTIYF. CDR3 bases: TGTGCCAGCAGCCGGGGACAGCCAAACACCATATATTTT. Looking up the rest from reference TRBV11-1 and TRBJ1-3 gives the full variable domain: EAEVAQSPRYKITEKSQAVAFWCDPISGHATLYWYRQILGQGPELLVQFQDESVVDDSQLPKDRFSAERLKGVDSTLKIQPAELGDSAMYLCASSRGQPNTIYFGEGSWLTVV.

The chain employs TRBV7-8 and TRBJ2-4; tentatively, D is TRBD1 (5 bases). V was pared by 5 bases and J by 0 bases, with 14 bases between. Germline CDR1 is SGHVS and CDR2 is FQNEAQ. The CDR3 covers 16 residues. CDR3 sequence: CASSRDRVLAKNIQYF. The DNA for the CDR3 is TGTGCCAGCAGCCGAGACAGAGTGCTAGCCAAAAACATTCAGTACTTC.

The V and J genes are TRBV27 and TRBJ1-1; 7 nucleotides align to TRBD1. J was trimmed by 3 bases and V by 6 bases; bases with no gene match: 10. This CDR3 comprises 15 residues. The germline gives CDR1 MNHEY, CDR2 SMNVEV (reference sequence). The CDR3 DNA follows: TGTGCCAGCAGACCCTACAGGGGCTGGGACACTGAAGCTTTCTTT. Residues: CASRPYRGWDTEAFF.

V usage is TRBV7-8 and J usage is TRBJ2-7, with D maybe TRBD2 (6 bases). The CDR3 runs 14 residues. V was trimmed by 5 bases and J by 7 bases, leaving 18 bases between them. CDR1 is SGHVS, CDR2 FQNEAQ, per germline. This chain's CDR3 is CASSLRWKEGEQYF. The CDR3 nucleotides are TGTGCCAGCAGCCTGCGGTGGAAGGAGGGGGAGCAGTACTTC.

The V call is TRBV15, the J call TRBJ2-1; unclear D gene. The CDR3 runs 13 residues. The germline gives CDR1 LNHNV, CDR2 YYDKDF (reference sequence). Trimming removed 2 bases at V and 6 bases at J, with 8 bases between. CDR3 DNA sequence: TGTGCCACCAGCAGACTGACTGGCAATGAGCAGTTCTTC. It translates to CATSRLTGNEQFF.

The chain uses TRBV18 and TRBJ2-3; 8 bases line up with TRBD2. Germline assignment: CDR1 KGHSH and CDR2 LQKENI. CDR3 size: 15 residues. Trimming cost V 4 bases and J 2 bases; bases outside gene matches: 5. The CDR3 reads CASSLLAEVTDTQYF. The CDR3 DNA reads as TGTGCCAGCTCACTACTAGCGGAGGTCACAGATACGCAGTATTTT.

This sequence joins TRBV6-1 and TRBJ1-2; perhaps TRBD1 as D (5 bases). V lost 7 bases and J lost 4, with 16 bases in between. Looked up from germline, CDR1 is MNHNS and CDR2 is SASEGT. The CDR3 totals 14 residues. The chain's CDR3 is CASTLDSVTYGYTF. As DNA, the CDR3 is TGTGCCAGCACCTTAGACAGCGTTACCTATGGCTACACCTTC.